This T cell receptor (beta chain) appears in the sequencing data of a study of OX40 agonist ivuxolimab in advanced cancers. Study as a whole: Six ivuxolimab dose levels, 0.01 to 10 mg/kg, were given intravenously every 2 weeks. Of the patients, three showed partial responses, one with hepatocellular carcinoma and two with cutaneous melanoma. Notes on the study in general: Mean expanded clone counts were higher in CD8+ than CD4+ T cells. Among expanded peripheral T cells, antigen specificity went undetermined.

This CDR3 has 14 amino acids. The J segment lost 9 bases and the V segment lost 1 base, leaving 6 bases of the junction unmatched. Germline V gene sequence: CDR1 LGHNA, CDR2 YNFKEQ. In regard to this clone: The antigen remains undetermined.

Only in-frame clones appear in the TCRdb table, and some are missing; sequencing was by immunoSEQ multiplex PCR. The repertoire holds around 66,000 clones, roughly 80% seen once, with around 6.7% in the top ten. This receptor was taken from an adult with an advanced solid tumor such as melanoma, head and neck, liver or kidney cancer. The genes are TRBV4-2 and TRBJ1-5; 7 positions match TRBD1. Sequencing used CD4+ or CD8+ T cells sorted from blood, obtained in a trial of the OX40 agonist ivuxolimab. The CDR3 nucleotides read TGTGCCAGCAGCCAAGGAAGGGGGCCATGGCCCCAGCATTTT. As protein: CASSQGRGPWPQHF.